The sequence of this T cell receptor beta chain was determined in a study of blood T cells in healthy people across ages. The V gene lost 4 bases and the J gene lost 3 bases, with 17 bases spanning the gap. In germline, CDR1 is SGHRS, CDR2 YFSETQ. The CDR3 extends over 17 amino acids. Primers used in a second PCR of about 6 to 11 cycles were a sample-barcoded 5' primer and a J-beta primer mix. All samples gave at least 2.5 million CDR3-containing paired-end reads. TCRdb passed the 5' RACE reads through MiXCR, listing each CDR3 protein once. The sample consists of 650,000 to 800,000 distinct CDR3 sequences, roughly 44% of them appearing once. Donors gave around 9.8 milliliters of peripheral blood apiece.

What was sequenced was blood. The chain recombines TRBV5-1 with TRBJ1-6, with D tentatively TRBD1 (5 bases). This TCR derives from a man in his 60s in good health. CDR3 nucleotide sequence: TGCGCCAGCAGCCCGGAGGGGAGTACCGTCTATAATTCACCCCTCCACTTT. Encoded protein: CASSPEGSTVYNSPLHF.